Given below is one TCR beta chain in context. Its specificity is not known. This specimen belongs to a study of cytomegalovirus exposure and HLA in healthy donors. Study-wide results and caveats: Productive rates of about 90% or about 30% were seen for most TCR beta V segments in an earlier analysis. Donors belonging to an Asian-associated ancestry cluster reportedly showed fewer N-insertions in productive TCRs than the approximately 690-donor mean, according to what a later analysis found. Later analysis revealed greater clonal expansion in HLA-associated TCR beta chains than in equally common others. There were some public TCRs occurring in many donors, but most TCR sequences were rare.

In germline, CDR1 is SGHNT, CDR2 YYREEE (reference sequence). Trimming cost V 7 bases and J 0 bases; bases outside gene matches: 7. The CDR3 has 15 amino acids. Vbeta (60) and Jbeta (13) primers were used in the PCR. TCRdb's table, derived via immunoSEQ multiplex PCR, lists solely in-frame clones and lacks some. The listing records roughly 100,000 clones. The chain is built from TRBV5-4 and TRBJ2-1, with 7 bases aligning to TRBD1. The clonotype comes from a man in his forties in good health and CMV-seronegative. Sequencing was done on a sample of PBMCs. The CDR3 DNA is TGTGCCAGCCAAGCCGGGACAGCCTCCTACAATGAGCAGTTCTTC. This encodes CASQAGTASYNEQFF.